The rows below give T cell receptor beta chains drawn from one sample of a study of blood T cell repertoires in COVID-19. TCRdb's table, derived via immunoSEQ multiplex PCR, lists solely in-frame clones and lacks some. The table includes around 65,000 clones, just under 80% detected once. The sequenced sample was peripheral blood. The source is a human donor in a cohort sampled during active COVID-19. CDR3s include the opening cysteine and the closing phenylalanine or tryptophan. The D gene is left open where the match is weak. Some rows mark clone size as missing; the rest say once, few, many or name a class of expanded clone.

DNA: TGTGCCAGCGAGTTAGGACCCTGGGATGCAGGGGTCAAGAACACCGGGGAGCTGTTTTTT
CDR3: CASELGPWDAGVKNTGELFF
D: .
size: .
V: TRBV28
J: TRBJ2-2

DNA: TGTGCCATCAGCCGAGCGGGAGAGGGCACCGGGGAGCTGTTTTTT
CDR3: CAISRAGEGTGELFF
D: TRBD2
size: .
V: TRBV10-3
J: TRBJ2-2

DNA: TGTGCCAGCAGTGGGACTAGTCCTACTTACGAGCAGTACTTC
CDR3: CASSGTSPTYEQYF
D: TRBD2
size: .
V: TRBV28
J: TRBJ2-7

DNA: TGTGCCAGCTCACCAGGGTCACCCGGGACTACACAAGAGACCCAGTACTTC
CDR3: CASSPGSPGTTQETQYF
D: TRBD2
size: .
V: TRBV18
J: TRBJ2-5

DNA: TGCAGTGCTCGACAGGGCCTTGAAGCTTTCTTT
CDR3: CSARQGLEAFF
D: TRBD1
size: .
V: TRBV20-1
J: TRBJ1-1

DNA: TGTGCCAGTAGTATAGAAGCTTATAGCAATCAGCCCCAGCATTTT
CDR3: CASSIEAYSNQPQHF
D: .
size: .
V: TRBV19
J: TRBJ1-5

DNA: TGTGCCAGCAGTGAAGCTGGGGGCGCCTACAATGAGCAGTTCTTC
CDR3: CASSEAGGAYNEQFF
D: .
size: few
V: TRBV6-1
J: TRBJ2-1

DNA: TGTGCCAGCAACTACCCTCGACAGTCTAGCAATCAGCCCCAGCATTTT
CDR3: CASNYPRQSSNQPQHF
D: .
size: few
V: TRBV28
J: TRBJ1-5

DNA: TGTGCCAGCAGCGTAGGAGGCCGGAACAGGGGCACCTACGAGCAGTACTTC
CDR3: CASSVGGRNRGTYEQYF
D: TRBD1
size: .
V: TRBV9
J: TRBJ2-7

DNA: TGTGCCAGCAGTTCTAGAGAGAACACTGAAGCTTTCTTT
CDR3: CASSSRENTEAFF
D: .
size: .
V: TRBV6-5
J: TRBJ1-1

DNA: TGTGCCACCAGTGACCGGGACACCTACGAGCAGTACTTC
CDR3: CATSDRDTYEQYF
D: .
size: .
V: TRBV24-1
J: TRBJ2-7

DNA: TGTGCCAGCAGCACAGGGACTAGCGGGAGCTCGGGGCAATACGAGCAGTACTTC
CDR3: CASSTGTSGSSGQYEQYF
D: TRBD2
size: many
V: TRBV7-9
J: TRBJ2-7

DNA: TGTGCCAGCAGTTTTTGGCGGGGGGATGAAGATACGCAGTATTTT
CDR3: CASSFWRGDEDTQYF
D: TRBD2
size: .
V: TRBV27
J: TRBJ2-3

DNA: TGCGCCAGCAGCCTGGGACAGGGGGTTTACGAGCAGTACTTC
CDR3: CASSLGQGVYEQYF
D: TRBD1
size: once
V: TRBV5-1
J: TRBJ2-7